The TCR beta chain under discussion was sequenced for a study of CXCR3-negative and CXCR3-positive naive CD8 T cells. On the study more broadly: Collectively, the libraries yielded around 140 million TRB reads in total, at about 1.5 +/- 0.3 million per library.

TRB cDNA libraries were made by UMI-labeled 5' RACE. TCRdb re-called the 5' RACE reads and shows each CDR3 protein once, DNA omitted. This repertoire includes tens of thousands of distinct CDR3 sequences. As to this clonotype: Its matching antigen is unknown.

The CDR3 consists of 18 residues. CDR1 and CDR2 (germline): SGHVS, FQNEAQ. In triplicate, each CD8+ T cell subset was sorted at more than 250,000 cells per replicate. General study findings and limits: Diversity proved comparably high across both naive subsets and much lower in memory CD8+ cells. With respect to TRBV-TRBJ usage, naive CXCR3-negative and CXCR3-positive cells were similar; memory differed.

The chain has TRBV7-8 and TRBJ2-5; there is no DNA to check the TCRdb D call of TRBD1. The specimen sequenced was memory CD8+ T cells from blood. The origin of this receptor is a human donor in good health. Some clones in this sample may be carry-over from other donors' samples. CDR3 loop: CASSLGVGKGLPQETQCF.